Listed below are T cell receptor beta chains from one sample, sequenced in a study of cytomegalovirus exposure and HLA in healthy donors. Assay used: immunoSEQ multiplex PCR; TCRdb lists only in-frame clones, some missing. The sample shows tens of thousands of clones, more than 70% of them seen only once. The sequencing input was PBMCs. These receptors were taken from a woman in her thirties or forties in good health and CMV-seropositive. Both conserved end residues are part of each CDR3. D genes are given only for firm matches. Where a row states a size, it is once, few, many or the class of an expanded clone; other rows omit it.

size	J	D	V	CDR3	DNA
many	TRBJ2-5	TRBD2	TRBV5-1	CASSLGTSGYQETQYF	TGCGCCAGCAGCTTGGGGACTAGCGGGTACCAAGAGACCCAGTACTTC
NA	TRBJ1-2	NA	TRBV9	CASSDDWDIGYTF	TGTGCCAGCAGCGACGATTGGGACATCGGCTACACCTTC
few	TRBJ2-3	TRBD2	TRBV5-1	CASSLGLAGFTDTQYF	TGCGCCAGCAGCTTGGGGTTAGCGGGCTTTACAGATACGCAGTATTTT
NA	TRBJ1-1	NA	TRBV21-1	CASSLSGTGDTEAFF	TGTGCCAGCAGCCTCTCCGGGACAGGGGACACTGAAGCTTTCTTT
NA	TRBJ2-5	TRBD2	TRBV7-7	CASSTGLAGGRETQYF	TGTGCTAGCAGCACCGGACTAGCGGGGGGGCGTGAGACCCAGTACTTC
NA	TRBJ1-2	TRBD1	TRBV7-8	CASSPDRVPTF	TGTGCCAGCAGCCCCGACAGGGTTCCCACCTTC
NA	TRBJ1-6	NA	TRBV21-1	CAGPGWESSYNSPLHF	TGTGCCGGCCCCGGTTGGGAGAGCTCCTATAATTCACCCCTCCACTTT
NA	TRBJ1-1	NA	TRBV5-5	CASSLIRGDEAFF	TGTGCCAGCAGCTTGATTAGGGGTGATGAAGCTTTCTTT
NA	TRBJ1-4	NA	TRBV5-4	CASSSTGSTNEKLFF	TGTGCCAGCAGCTCGACAGGATCAACTAATGAAAAACTGTTTTTT
NA	TRBJ2-7	TRBD1	TRBV11-3	CASSLSRQGEQYF	TGTGCCAGCAGCTTATCCCGACAGGGCGAGCAGTACTTC
NA	TRBJ1-5	NA	TRBV30	CAWSRPGGYSNQPQHF	TGTGCCTGGAGTCGCCCAGGTGGCTATAGCAATCAGCCCCAGCATTTT
NA	TRBJ1-1	NA	TRBV19	CASSIGAVNTEAFF	TGTGCCAGTAGTATAGGTGCGGTGAACACTGAAGCTTTCTTT
NA	TRBJ1-5	NA	TRBV7-8	CASSPSGLGGNQPQHF	TGTGCCAGCAGCCCGTCCGGACTTGGAGGGAATCAGCCCCAGCATTTT
NA	TRBJ2-7	TRBD1	TRBV5-4	CASSVPGQGVYEQYF	TGTGCCAGCAGCGTCCCGGGACAGGGTGTTTACGAGCAGTACTTC
NA	TRBJ1-5	TRBD1	TRBV7-9	CASSLVRDRGLNQPQHF	TGTGCCAGCAGCTTAGTGAGGGACAGGGGTCTCAATCAGCCCCAGCATTTT